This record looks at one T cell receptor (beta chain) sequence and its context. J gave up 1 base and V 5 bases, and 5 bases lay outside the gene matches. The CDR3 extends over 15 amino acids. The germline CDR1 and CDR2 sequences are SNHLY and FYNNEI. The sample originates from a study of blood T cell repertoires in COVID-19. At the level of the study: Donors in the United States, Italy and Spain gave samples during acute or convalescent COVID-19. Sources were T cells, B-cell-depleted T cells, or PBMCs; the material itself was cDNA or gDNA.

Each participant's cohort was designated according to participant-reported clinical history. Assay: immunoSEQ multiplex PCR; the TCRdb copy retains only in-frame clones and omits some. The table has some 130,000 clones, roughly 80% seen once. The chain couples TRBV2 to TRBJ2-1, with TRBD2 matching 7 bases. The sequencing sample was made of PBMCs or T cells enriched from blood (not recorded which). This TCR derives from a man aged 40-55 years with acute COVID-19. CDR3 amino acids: CASSLGRESYNEQFF. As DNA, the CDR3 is TGTGCCAGCAGTCTAGGGAGGGAATCCTACAATGAGCAGTTCTTC. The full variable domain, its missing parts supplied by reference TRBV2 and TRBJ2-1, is EPEVTQTPSHQVTQMGQEVILRCVPISNHLYFYWYRQILGQKVEFLVSFYNNEISEKSEIFDDQFSVERPDGSNFTLKIRSTKLEDSAMYFCASSLGRESYNEQFFGPGTRLTVL.